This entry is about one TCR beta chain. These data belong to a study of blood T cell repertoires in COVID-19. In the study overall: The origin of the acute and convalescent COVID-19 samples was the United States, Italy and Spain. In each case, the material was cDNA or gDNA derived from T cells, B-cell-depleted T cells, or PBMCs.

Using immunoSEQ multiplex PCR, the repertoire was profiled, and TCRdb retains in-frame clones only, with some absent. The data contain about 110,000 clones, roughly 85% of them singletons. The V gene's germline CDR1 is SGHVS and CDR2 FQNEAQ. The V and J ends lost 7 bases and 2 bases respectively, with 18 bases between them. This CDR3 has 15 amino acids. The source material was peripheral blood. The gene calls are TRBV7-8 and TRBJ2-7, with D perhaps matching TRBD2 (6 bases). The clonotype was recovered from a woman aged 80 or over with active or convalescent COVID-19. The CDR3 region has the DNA TGTGCCAGCACGGGGGTTTTTACTAGGACCTACGAGCAGTACTTC. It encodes CASTGVFTRTYEQYF.